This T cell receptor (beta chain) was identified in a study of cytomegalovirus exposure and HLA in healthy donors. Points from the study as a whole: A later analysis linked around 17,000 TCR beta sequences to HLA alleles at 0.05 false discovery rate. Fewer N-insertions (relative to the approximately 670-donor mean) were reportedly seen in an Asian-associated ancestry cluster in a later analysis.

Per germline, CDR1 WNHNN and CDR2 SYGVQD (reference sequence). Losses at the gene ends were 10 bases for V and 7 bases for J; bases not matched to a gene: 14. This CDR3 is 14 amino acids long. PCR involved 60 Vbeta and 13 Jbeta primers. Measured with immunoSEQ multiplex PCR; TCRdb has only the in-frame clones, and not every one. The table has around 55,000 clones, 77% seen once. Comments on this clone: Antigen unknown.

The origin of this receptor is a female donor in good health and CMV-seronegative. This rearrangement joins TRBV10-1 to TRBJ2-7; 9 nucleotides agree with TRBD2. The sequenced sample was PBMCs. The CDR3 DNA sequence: TGCGCCACCCCCGGCGGCGGGGGGGCAGGGGAGCAGTACTTC. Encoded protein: CATPGGGGAGEQYF.